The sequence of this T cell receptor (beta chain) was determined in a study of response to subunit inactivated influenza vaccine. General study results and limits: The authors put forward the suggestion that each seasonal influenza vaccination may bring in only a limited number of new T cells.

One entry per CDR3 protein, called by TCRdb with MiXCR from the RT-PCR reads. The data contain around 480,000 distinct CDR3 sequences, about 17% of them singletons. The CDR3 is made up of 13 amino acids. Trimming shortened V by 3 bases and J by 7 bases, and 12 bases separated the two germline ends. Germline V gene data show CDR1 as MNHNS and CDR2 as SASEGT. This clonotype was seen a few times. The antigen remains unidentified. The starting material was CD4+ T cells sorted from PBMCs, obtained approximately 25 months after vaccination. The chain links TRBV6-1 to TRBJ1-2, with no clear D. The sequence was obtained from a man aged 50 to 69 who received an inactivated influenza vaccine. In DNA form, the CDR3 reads TGTGCCAGCAGTGAGGTTGCAGGAGGTGGCTACACCTTC. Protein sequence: CASSEVAGGGYTF.